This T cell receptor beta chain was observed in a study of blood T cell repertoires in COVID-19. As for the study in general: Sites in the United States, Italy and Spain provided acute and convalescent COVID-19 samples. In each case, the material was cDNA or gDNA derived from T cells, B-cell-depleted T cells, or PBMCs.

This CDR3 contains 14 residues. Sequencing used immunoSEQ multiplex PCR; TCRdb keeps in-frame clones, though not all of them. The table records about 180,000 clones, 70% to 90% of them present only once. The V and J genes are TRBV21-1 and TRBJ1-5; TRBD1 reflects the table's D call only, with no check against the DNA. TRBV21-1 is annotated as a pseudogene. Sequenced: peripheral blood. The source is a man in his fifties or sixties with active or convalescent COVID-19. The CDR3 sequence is CATLRDSRNQPQHF. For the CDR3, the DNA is TGTGCCACCCTCCGGGACAGTCGAAATCAGCCCCAGCATTTT.